This T cell receptor (beta chain) was recovered during a study of blood T cell repertoires in COVID-19. Study overall: In each case, the material was cDNA or gDNA derived from T cells, B-cell-depleted T cells, or PBMCs.

The CDR3 sequence is 18 residues long. CDR1 is SGDLS, CDR2 YYNGEE, per germline. V lost 4 bases to trimming and J lost 0 bases, with 20 bases between them. In the original processing: Counts of nucleated cells, estimated from reference gene primer amplification, were obtained. Sequenced by immunoSEQ multiplex PCR; TCRdb stores in-frame clones only, minus some. The DNA gave D and trimming, while V, J and clone size come from that table. In the table there are around 86,000 clones, about nine tenths of which are singletons. This clone was counted once. The origin of this receptor is a woman of 80 years or more with acute or convalescent COVID-19. Sequences were obtained from peripheral blood. This chain links TRBV9 with TRBJ1-3; possibly TRBD1 for D (6 bases). The CDR3 region has the DNA TGTGCCAGCAGCCCCAGAGCCCGGGGGGGGCTCTCTGGAAACACCATATATTTT. Its translation is CASSPRARGGLSGNTIYF.